This entry is about one T cell receptor (beta chain). Antigen unknown. PCR primers comprised 60 Vbeta and 13 Jbeta primers. The assay was immunoSEQ multiplex PCR, and TCRdb's table has in-frame clones only and misses some. The table shows approximately 120,000 clones, with approximately 82% occurring only once. Trimming took 3 bases from V and 3 from J; bases not matched to a gene: 3. The CDR3 is 15 amino acids. Germline V CDR1 and CDR2: KGHSH, LQKENI. This record belongs to a study of cytomegalovirus exposure and HLA in healthy donors. Study-wide results and limits: In a later analysis, CMV-associated beta chains were mostly HLA-associated, it appeared. In a later analysis, at a false discovery rate of 0.05, roughly 17,000 TCR beta sequences matched HLA alleles.

The source of this sequence is a man aged 18 to 35 in good health and CMV-seropositive. The source material was PBMCs. The rearrangement links TRBV18 to TRBJ1-5; 9 bases are shared with TRBD1. CDR3 bases: TGTGCCAGCTCACCGGGACAGGGTGACAATCAGCCCCAGCATTTT. As protein: CASSPGQGDNQPQHF.